Listed below are T cell receptor beta chains from one sample, sequenced in a study of siplizumab effects on memory and regulatory T cells. Data came from immunoSEQ multiplex PCR; TCRdb stores just in-frame clones and leaves some out. The sample contains about 120,000 clones, approximately 92% of which appear only once. The specimen sequenced was non-Treg CD4+ T cells sorted from blood. The source of these receptors is a human donor in good health. Both conserved end residues are part of each CDR3.

cdr3_aa v_call
CASSSGRNTEAFF TRBV7-3
CSVDGGHQETQYF TRBV29-1
CAISNRPGTDNYGYTF TRBV28
CASRDGSLLEQYF TRBV25-1
CSAMGGRGLNEKLFF TRBV29-1
CASSYGGQGTDTQYF TRBV28
CASSPSGGRNIQYF TRBV5-1
CASSPREAPLYGYTF TRBV14
CASSPGGGATYEQYF TRBV7-3
CASSPTQTGGFGYTF TRBV4-2
CASSDGTSGDTQYF TRBV25-1
CASSAQGSGANVLTF TRBV5-6
CASSLTGTGDTGELFF TRBV7-3
CASSLALLAKNIQYF TRBV5-6
CASSQAAGGAYNEQFF TRBV4-2
CSATALNEQFF TRBV20-1
CASSQARGRGNTIYF TRBV4-3
CASSLASGEQYF TRBV5-1
CASSQVSGQETQYF TRBV4-1
CATSKGETNEKLFF TRBV15
CASSPPGGRYEQFF TRBV27
CASSASGVTDTQYF TRBV11-1
CASSLGQTSGDRYNEQFF TRBV11-2
CASSPQGVRQETQYF TRBV28
CASTDRDLYEQYF TRBV5-4
CAIRSREADTQYF TRBV10-3
CASTRDGGTDTQYF TRBV6-1
CASMRGNEKLFF TRBV27
CASSFGRGNYGYTF TRBV5-6
CASTQGYSNQPQHF TRBV14